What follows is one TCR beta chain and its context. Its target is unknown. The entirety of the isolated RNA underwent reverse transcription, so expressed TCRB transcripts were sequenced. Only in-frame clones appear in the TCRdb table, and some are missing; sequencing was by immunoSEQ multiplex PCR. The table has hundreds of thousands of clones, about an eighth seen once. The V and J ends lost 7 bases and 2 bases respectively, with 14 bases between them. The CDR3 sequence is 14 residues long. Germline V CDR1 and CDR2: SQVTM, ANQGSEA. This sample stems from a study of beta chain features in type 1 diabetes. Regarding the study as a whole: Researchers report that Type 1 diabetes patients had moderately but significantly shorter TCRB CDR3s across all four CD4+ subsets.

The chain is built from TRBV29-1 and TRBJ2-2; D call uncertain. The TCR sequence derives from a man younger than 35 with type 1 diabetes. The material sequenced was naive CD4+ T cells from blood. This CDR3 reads CSATLGRNTGELFF. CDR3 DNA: TGCAGCGCCACTCTCGGCCGAAACACCGGGGAGCTGTTTTTT.